This is a list of T cell receptor beta chains from one sample in a study of T cells in Graves' hyperthyroidism and ophthalmopathy. TCRdb re-analysed the multiplex PCR reads in MiXCR, keeping a single row per CDR3 protein. Among hundreds of thousands of distinct CDR3 sequences, about 13% were seen once, and the ten largest hold roughly 9.2%. Sequencing used blood. Receptors originate from a woman aged 18-29 years with Graves' hyperthyroidism. Each CDR3 is given with its conserved first and last residue. The D gene is left open where the match is weak. A clone size is listed for some rows: how often the clone was seen (once, few, many), or a class if it is expanded.

j_gene,abundance,d_gene,len,v_gene,CDR3aa,CDR3nt
TRBJ1-2,many,NA,15,TRBV20-1,CSAPVMGRESYGYTF,TGCAGTGCGCCAGTGATGGGACGGGAGAGCTATGGCTACACCTTC
TRBJ1-4,few,NA,12,TRBV4-2,CASSQDREKLFF,TGTGCCAGCAGCCAAGATAGAGAAAAACTGTTTTTT
TRBJ2-5,many,TRBD1,14,TRBV5-6,CASSPQGTQETQYF,TGTGCCAGCAGCCCACAGGGGACCCAAGAGACCCAGTACTTC
TRBJ1-1,NA,NA,15,TRBV6-1,CASSEATGFLTEAFF,TGTGCCAGCAGTGAAGCTACAGGGTTTCTGACTGAAGCTTTCTTT
TRBJ2-4,many,NA,14,TRBV20-1,CSADEVVAKNIQYF,TGCAGTGCTGACGAAGTGGTAGCCAAAAACATTCAGTACTTC
TRBJ2-3,many,TRBD1,17,TRBV7-9,CASSLNRDRGYADTQYF,TGTGCCAGCAGCCTTAATCGAGACAGGGGATATGCAGATACGCAGTATTTT
TRBJ1-2,many,TRBD1,15,TRBV28,CASSLRDRGHKGYTF,TGTGCCAGCAGTTTAAGGGACAGAGGCCATAAGGGCTACACCTTC
TRBJ2-1,NA,NA,16,TRBV7-9,CASRSGGGAGYNEQFF,TGTGCCAGCAGGTCGGGTGGGGGGGCTGGCTACAATGAGCAGTTCTTC
TRBJ2-1,NA,TRBD2,15,TRBV6-1,CASSEGGGGYNEQFF,TGTGCCAGCAGTGAAGGGGGGGGGGGGTACAATGAGCAGTTCTTC
TRBJ1-2,many,TRBD1,14,TRBV9,CASSPLTGAYGYTF,TGTGCCAGCAGCCCGCTGACAGGGGCCTATGGCTACACCTTC
TRBJ2-7,few,TRBD1,13,TRBV19,CATRRDREYEQYF,TGTGCCACCCGCCGGGACAGGGAATACGAGCAGTACTTC
TRBJ1-5,many,NA,15,TRBV3-1,CASSQDTGLNQPQHF,TGTGCCAGCAGCCAGGACACAGGGTTGAATCAGCCCCAGCATTTT
TRBJ1-1,many,TRBD1,12,TRBV6-1,CASSEGDSEAFF,TGTGCCAGCAGTGAAGGGGACAGTGAAGCTTTCTTT
TRBJ2-7,NA,NA,13,TRBV14,CASSRLPPGEQYF,TGTGCCAGCAGCCGCCTACCCCCGGGCGAGCAGTACTTC
TRBJ1-2,few,NA,13,TRBV14,CASSLGPYGGYTF,TGTGCCAGCAGCCTCGGACCCTACGGGGGCTACACCTTC
TRBJ2-5,many,NA,16,TRBV7-6,CASSLSHPGPQETQYF,TGTGCCAGCAGCTTGTCTCACCCCGGCCCCCAAGAGACCCAGTACTTC
TRBJ2-2,many,TRBD2,15,TRBV7-2,CASSLPTSGRGELFF,TGTGCCAGCAGCTTACCGACTAGCGGGAGGGGGGAGCTGTTTTTT
TRBJ2-7,NA,NA,14,TRBV24-1,CATSHHRGDYEQYF,TGTGCCACCAGCCACCACCGAGGGGACTACGAGCAGTACTTC
TRBJ2-1,many,TRBD1,15,TRBV5-8,CASSHQTGGWNEQFF,TGTGCCAGCAGCCACCAGACAGGGGGCTGGAATGAGCAGTTCTTC
TRBJ1-1,many,NA,11,TRBV28,CASEANTEAFF,TGTGCCAGCGAGGCGAACACTGAAGCTTTCTTT
TRBJ2-7,NA,TRBD2,14,TRBV11-2,CASSPASGTYEQYF,TGTGCCAGCAGCCCTGCTAGCGGCACCTACGAGCAGTACTTC
TRBJ1-5,many,NA,17,TRBV12-3/TRBV12-4,CASSSRGGWTENQPQHF,TGTGCCAGCAGTTCTAGGGGGGGTTGGACGGAAAATCAGCCCCAGCATTTT
TRBJ1-5,few,NA,14,TRBV13,CASSLGGTIKPQHF,TGTGCCAGCAGCTTAGGGGGCACTATCAAGCCCCAGCATTTT
TRBJ1-6,NA,NA,14,TRBV7-9,CASSLFVADSPLHF,TGTGCCAGCAGCTTATTCGTGGCAGATTCACCCCTCCACTTT
TRBJ2-1,NA,TRBD2,20,TRBV4-3,CASSQDVGTSGAGGYNEQFF,TGCGCCAGCAGCCAAGACGTTGGGACTAGCGGGGCGGGGGGATACAATGAGCAGTTCTTC
TRBJ2-3,NA,NA,12,TRBV29-1,CSVLAAQDTQYF,TGCAGCGTATTAGCGGCCCAAGATACGCAGTATTTT